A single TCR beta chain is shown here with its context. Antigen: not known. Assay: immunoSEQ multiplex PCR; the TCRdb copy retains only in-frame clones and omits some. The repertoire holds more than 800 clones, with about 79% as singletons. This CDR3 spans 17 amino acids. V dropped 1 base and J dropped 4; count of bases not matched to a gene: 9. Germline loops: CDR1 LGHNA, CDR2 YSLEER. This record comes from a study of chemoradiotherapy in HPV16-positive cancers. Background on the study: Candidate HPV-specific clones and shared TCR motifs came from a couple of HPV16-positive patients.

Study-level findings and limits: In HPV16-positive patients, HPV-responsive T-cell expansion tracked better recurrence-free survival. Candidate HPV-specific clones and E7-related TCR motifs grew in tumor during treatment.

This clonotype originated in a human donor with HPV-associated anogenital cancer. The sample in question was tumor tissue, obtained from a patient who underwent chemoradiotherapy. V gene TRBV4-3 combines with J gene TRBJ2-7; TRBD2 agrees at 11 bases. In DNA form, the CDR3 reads TGCGCCAGCAGCCAAGGGCGTACTAGCGGGAGTGAGTACGAGCAGTACTTC. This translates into CASSQGRTSGSEYEQYF.